The source of this T cell receptor beta chain is a study of blood T cell repertoires in COVID-19. Whole-study context: Acute and convalescent COVID-19 samples came from the United States, Italy and Spain. PBMCs, B-cell-depleted T cells, or T cells were the source of the cDNA or gDNA that made up the material.

Some clones are missing from TCRdb's copy, which holds only in-frame ones; the method was immunoSEQ multiplex PCR. The table includes 110,000 or so clones, roughly 80% detected once. The CDR3 contains 14 residues. V shed 7 bases and J 5 bases; nucleotides not matched to a gene: 8. CDR1 is LNHDA, CDR2 SQIVND, per germline (reference sequence). Specimen: peripheral blood. V and J are TRBV19 and TRBJ2-3, with 8 positions matching TRBD1. The source is a man aged 50-60 years with acute or convalescent COVID-19. The CDR3 nucleotides are TGTGCCAGTACCTCAACAGGGGGAGGAGATACGCAGTATTTT. This gives the protein CASTSTGGGDTQYF.